The rows below give T cell receptor beta chains drawn from one sample of a study of identical twins. TCRdb re-derived calls from the 5' RACE reads in MiXCR, one entry per CDR3 protein. The sample holds around 340,000 distinct CDR3 sequences, 9% to 15% seen once. The same data also contributed to another study, on yellow fever vaccine responses in identical twins.

The sample taken for sequencing was CD8+ T cells sorted from blood. The receptors shown here come from a woman under 30 in good health. Both conserved end residues are part of each CDR3. The D gene is left open where the match is weak. Rows may omit the clone size; those that give it use once, few, many or a size class.

D gene: NA; J gene: TRBJ2-3; V gene: TRBV24-1; clone size: few; CDR3 protein: CATSDRNEFNTQYF; CDR3 DNA: TGTGCCACCAGCGATCGGAACGAATTTAATACGCAGTATTTT
D gene: TRBD1; J gene: TRBJ2-1; V gene: TRBV15; clone size: many; CDR3 protein: CATSIDREVGYDEQFF; CDR3 DNA: TGTGCCACCAGCATCGACAGGGAAGTGGGATACGATGAGCAGTTCTTC
D gene: NA; J gene: TRBJ1-5; V gene: TRBV7-8; clone size: NA; CDR3 protein: CASSLEGLAGVNQPQHF; CDR3 DNA: TGTGCCAGCAGCTTAGAAGGTCTGGCAGGGGTGAATCAGCCCCAGCATTTT
D gene: NA; J gene: TRBJ2-1; V gene: TRBV10-3; clone size: few; CDR3 protein: CAITESDRRGGYEQFF; CDR3 DNA: TGTGCCATCACCGAGAGCGACAGAAGGGGTGGATATGAGCAGTTCTTC
D gene: NA; J gene: TRBJ1-6; V gene: TRBV7-9; clone size: NA; CDR3 protein: CASSPDWHNSPLHF; CDR3 DNA: TGTGCCAGCAGCCCCGACTGGCATAATTCACCCCTCCACTTT
D gene: TRBD2; J gene: TRBJ2-1; V gene: TRBV27; clone size: NA; CDR3 protein: CASSLTPAGINNEQFF; CDR3 DNA: TGTGCCAGCAGCCTAACCCCAGCGGGGATAAACAATGAGCAGTTCTTC
D gene: NA; J gene: TRBJ1-5; V gene: TRBV4-1; clone size: few; CDR3 protein: CASSQGLINQPQHF; CDR3 DNA: TGCGCCAGCAGCCAAGGGCTAATTAATCAGCCCCAGCATTTT
D gene: TRBD1; J gene: TRBJ2-2; V gene: TRBV4-1; clone size: many; CDR3 protein: CASSQGDRGYTGELFF; CDR3 DNA: TGCGCCAGCAGCCAAGGAGACAGGGGGTACACCGGGGAGCTGTTTTTT
D gene: TRBD2; J gene: TRBJ2-1; V gene: TRBV13; clone size: NA; CDR3 protein: CASSSRRGGPYNEQFF; CDR3 DNA: TGTGCCAGCAGCTCCCGCCGGGGGGGGCCCTACAATGAGCAGTTCTTC
D gene: TRBD1; J gene: TRBJ2-4; V gene: TRBV5-1; clone size: NA; CDR3 protein: CASSARDRAYFAKNILYF; CDR3 DNA: TGCGCCAGCAGCGCTCGGGACAGGGCCTATTTCGCCAAAAACATTCTGTACTTC
D gene: NA; J gene: TRBJ1-1; V gene: TRBV2; clone size: many; CDR3 protein: CAIPLGRNTEAFF; CDR3 DNA: TGTGCCATCCCCCTAGGCCGGAACACTGAAGCTTTCTTT
D gene: TRBD1; J gene: TRBJ2-7; V gene: TRBV2; clone size: NA; CDR3 protein: CASRALTGTSYEQYF; CDR3 DNA: TGTGCCAGCAGAGCTCTGACAGGGACCTCCTACGAGCAGTACTTC
D gene: NA; J gene: TRBJ1-1; V gene: TRBV9; clone size: NA; CDR3 protein: CASSVGNMNTEAFF; CDR3 DNA: TGTGCCAGCAGCGTTGGAAACATGAACACTGAAGCTTTCTTT
D gene: TRBD1; J gene: TRBJ2-5; V gene: TRBV25-1; clone size: NA; CDR3 protein: CASSEDRVQETQYF; CDR3 DNA: TGTGCCAGCAGTGAGGACAGGGTTCAAGAGACCCAGTACTTC